This T cell receptor (beta chain) was identified during a study of Graves' ophthalmopathy and Graves' hyperthyroidism. This clonotype was seen repeatedly, ten times or more. From RNA, the CDR3 regions of TCR beta chains were amplified and sequenced. The library came from an HTBI-primed first-round RT-PCR and a second-round multiplex PCR. MiXCR was run by TCRdb on the multiplex PCR reads, yielding one entry per CDR3 protein. The sample records around 400,000 distinct CDR3 sequences, 15% to 20% being singletons. Trimming shortened V by 5 bases and J by 0 bases, and 16 bases separated the two germline ends. Germline V CDR1 and CDR2: SGHAT, FQNNGV. CDR3 length: 16 amino acids. Physicians reached a diagnosis by relying on clinical symptoms, serum thyroxine, TRAb, thyroid ultrasound and orbital computed tomography.

The receptor was isolated from a woman under 30 with Graves' ophthalmopathy. The V gene is TRBV11-2, the J gene TRBJ1-2; D unresolved. The sample consisted of peripheral blood. CDR3 protein: CASSTLRAVSNYGYTF. In nucleotides, the CDR3 is TGTGCCAGCAGCACTCTTCGTGCAGTCTCTAACTATGGCTACACCTTC.